This TCR beta chain is from a study of T cells after yellow fever vaccination. This clonotype was seen a handful of times. Each CDR3 protein is one row after TCRdb ran MiXCR on the 5' RACE reads. The table includes about 360,000 distinct CDR3 sequences, around 6.5% detected once. The length of the CDR3 is 14 residues. Looked up from germline, CDR1 is SGHTA and CDR2 is FQGNSA. Trimming shortened V by 2 bases and J by 1 base, and 8 bases separated the two germline ends. The clonotype originates from a man aged 30-40 years who received the YFV17D yellow fever vaccine. Sequenced material: PBMCs, taken 5 days after the yellow fever booster vaccination. The genes are TRBV7-2 and TRBJ1-2, with no clear D. CDR3 DNA sequence: TGTGCCAGCAGCTTAAACAGCATTAACTATGGCTACACCTTC. Translation gives CASSLNSINYGYTF.